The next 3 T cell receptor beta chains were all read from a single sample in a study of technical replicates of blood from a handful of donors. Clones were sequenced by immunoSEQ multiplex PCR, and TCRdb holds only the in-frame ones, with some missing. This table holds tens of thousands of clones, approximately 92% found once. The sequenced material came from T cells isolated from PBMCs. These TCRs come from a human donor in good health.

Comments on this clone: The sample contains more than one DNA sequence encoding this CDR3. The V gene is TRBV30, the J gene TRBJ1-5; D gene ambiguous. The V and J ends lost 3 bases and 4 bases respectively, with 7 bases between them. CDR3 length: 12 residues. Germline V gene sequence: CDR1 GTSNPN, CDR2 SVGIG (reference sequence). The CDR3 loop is CAWRSGNQPQHF. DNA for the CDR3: TGTGCCTGGAGATCGGGGAATCAGCCCCAGCATTTT. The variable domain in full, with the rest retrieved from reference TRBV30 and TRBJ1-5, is SQTIHQWPATLVQPVGSPLSLECTVEGTSNPNLYWYRQAAGRGLQLLFYSVGIGQISSEVPQNLSASRPQDRQFILSSKKLLLSDSGFYLCAWRSGNQPQHFGDGTRLSIL.

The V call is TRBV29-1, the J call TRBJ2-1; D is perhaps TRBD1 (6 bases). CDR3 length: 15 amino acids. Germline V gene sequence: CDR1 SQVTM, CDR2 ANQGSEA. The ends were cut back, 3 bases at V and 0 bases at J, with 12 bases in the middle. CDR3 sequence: CSVDAGVVSYNEQFF. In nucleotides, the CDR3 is TGCAGCGTTGATGCAGGGGTGGTCTCCTACAATGAGCAGTTCTTC.

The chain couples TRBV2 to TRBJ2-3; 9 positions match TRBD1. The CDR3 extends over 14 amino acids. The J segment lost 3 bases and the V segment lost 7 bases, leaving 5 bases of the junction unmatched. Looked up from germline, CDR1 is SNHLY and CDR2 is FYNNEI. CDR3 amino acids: CASKNRGHTDTQYF. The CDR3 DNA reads TGTGCCAGCAAAAACAGGGGGCATACAGATACGCAGTATTTT.